One T cell receptor beta chain is described in this entry. A single count supports this clone. What antigen it recognizes has not been identified. Base qualities are not recorded, but no much larger clone differs from it by a single base. The germline V gene (reference sequence) supplies CDR1 LNHDA and CDR2 SQIVND. The CDR3 runs 22 residues from the cysteine to the phenylalanine. The sequence is cut down to CDR3 DNA, 66 bases in frame from base 1. Trimming takes 0 bases off V and 3 bases off J; junction bases not matched to a gene: 17. The library came from the immunoSEQ multiplex PCR assay. The multiplex PCR relied on a mix of 60 forward primers for TCR Vbeta segments and 13 reverse primers for TCR Jbeta segments. The CDR3 region of rearranged TCR beta genes was amplified from genomic DNA by a multiplex PCR assay. Amplified TCR beta libraries were sequenced as 87-base-pair reads on the Illumina HiSeq System. The original methods were these. A later analysis tallied 75 million to 95 million unique TCR beta chains across the 700 or so repertoires, and around 9.9 million of those chains were shared by two or more donors. To remove PCR and sequencing errors, raw reads were error-corrected and collapsed into unique sequences using a nearest-neighbor algorithm that merged closely related sequences. CDR3 sequences were aligned to IMGT reference sequences to assign V, D and J gene segments. For a sequence to be retained, a match of at least six nucleotides was required to both a V gene segment and a J gene segment. Rearrangements were classified as productive when the CDR3 lacked stop codons and remained in frame with V and J, and all other rearrangements were classified as non-productive. Following IMGT convention, CDR3 was defined as the stretch from the second conserved V-encoded cysteine up to the conserved J-encoded phenylalanine. Sequences without an unambiguous match to a single V gene segment were excluded from the earlier analysis of about 600 of the donors. An earlier analysis of 450 to 650 of the donors called V segments functional above 56.7% productive rearrangements and segregating when the between-donor standard deviation exceeded 5%. A statistical classification framework was developed to diagnose cytomegalovirus status using the catalog of TCR beta chain sequences. In a later analysis, V and J genes were assigned by comparing TCR nucleotide sequences against IMGT/GENE-DB human TR gene sequences. In a later analysis, CDR3 sequences and most-parsimonious VDJ recombination scenarios were assigned using the TCRdist pipeline. A later analysis defined each TCR beta chain by its CDR3 amino acid sequence plus V-gene family, and excluded reads lacking a unique V-gene family. In a later analysis, 450 to 600 highly shared, low-generation-probability nucleotide sequences were removed to address suspected cross-contamination and a sequencing artifact. For each public chain, a later analysis derived a clonal expansion index from normalized ranks of inferred template counts within each repertoire. In a later analysis, generation probabilities were computed with a VDJ recombination model fitted to out-of-frame rearrangements, and the resulting probabilities were checked against IGoR. Hypergeometric tests were used in a later analysis to score TCR-TCR, TCR-HLA and TCR-CMV co-occurrence, with a repertoire-size bias correction applied to the TCR pairs. A later analysis estimated false discovery rates by permuting HLA or CMV assignments 20 times. In a later analysis, co-occurring TCRs were grouped using DBSCAN, and TCRdist sequence similarity was added for clustering within HLA-allele-positive subsets. For co-occurrence clustering, repertoires with fewer than 30,000 or more than 120,000 public chains were excluded, along with roughly 5 repertoires with anomalous nucleotide sharing. The immuneACCESS repertoire file appears here via TCRdb, limited to in-frame rearrangements. These files lack a portion of the clones; in checked studies, under half of the deficit traces to unresolved V genes, and the cause of the others is not known. That table supplies the V and J calls and clone size; D and trimming were determined from the DNA. The sample table holds about 130,000 clones, of which approximately 70% were seen once. About 1.5% of the sample is taken by the ten largest.

This sample is drawn from a study of cytomegalovirus exposure and HLA in healthy donors (dated by TCRdb to between 2016 and 2019). About the investigation overall: According to an earlier analysis of 587 of the donors, roughly 180 million T cells yielded some 110 million unique TCR beta sequences and about 300 Gb of sequence data. Roughly 300 gigabases of sequencing data and 70 million to 100 million unique TCR sequences were included in an early release covering under 650 HLA-typed donors. Among the roughly 400 genotyped donors, under 90% belonged to the genetic ancestry cluster associated with self-reported Caucasian donors. The study aimed to test whether signatures of past pathogen exposure could be identified by cataloging public T cell receptors. The T cell repertoires of 666 subjects were profiled by immunosequencing and related to cytomegalovirus serostatus. Along with the roughly 610-subject first cohort, a separate validation cohort of approximately 110 different subjects was used. The study combined high-throughput TCR immunosequencing, statistical association of individual TCRs with disease status, and machine learning to predict cytomegalovirus infection status. To study patterns of TCR occurrence, a later analysis re-analyzed previously published TCR beta repertoires from just over 650 donors and added high-resolution HLA genotyping. Rather than using new phenotypic data, the later analysis identified candidate immune exposures from TCR beta sequences and from how often those sequences occurred across donors. An earlier analysis of a few hundred of the donors applied high-throughput TCR beta sequencing to assess whether each TCR beta V gene segment acted as functional or pseudogenic. Donor age, sex, ethnicity and CMV serostatus were collected together with the repertoire data. A later genetic analysis used genome-wide SNP genotypes for about three fifths of the 666 donors, treating that subset as a discovery cohort. All discovery cohort repertoires had been generated using a single sequencing platform. HLA typing covered class I and class II loci at four-digit resolution. Typing coverage differed by locus: A, B, C, DRB1 and DQB1 were typed in roughly 620-630 donors, DQA1 in approximately 520, DPA1 in nearly 610, and DPB1 in 400 to 480. About five DR-DQ haplotypes were treated as single units for association and clustering because of strong linkage in the cohort. Among around 400 genotyped donors of the cohort, an average of around 220,000 unique TCR beta nucleotide sequences was sequenced per donor, of which 15% to 20% were non-productive. General study outcomes and caveats: When HLA alleles, especially DR and DQ, strongly co-occurred, attributing TCR associations to individual alleles was difficult. While some public TCRs were present in many individuals, most TCR sequences turned up only very rarely across donors. Some IMGT-functional V segments, including TRBV6-2 and TRBV6-3, could not be distinguished by the 87-base-pair reads and were therefore excluded. HLA typing was unavailable for some donors at each locus, so association tests used only the typed subset. Sequencing depth was assumed to be roughly uniform across donors in the presence/absence analyses, though that assumption may not hold. The earlier analysis of approximately 590 of the donors excluded seventeen rarely observed V segments, including chromosome 9 orphons, because counts were too low. In an earlier analysis of 500 to 650 of the donors, most TCR beta V segments appeared in productive rearrangements about 87% or about 30% of the time, broadly matching IMGT annotations. An association between a missense DCLRE1C variant and V-gene and J-gene trimming of TCR beta chains was found in a later genetic analysis and replicated in an independent cohort. A total of fewer than 200 TCR beta chains were listed by the study as associated with cytomegalovirus. According to a later analysis, TCR association rates differed among HLA loci, with DRB1 alleles showing the most associated TCRs and HLA-C alleles showing the fewest. CMV serostatus was the only immune exposure information available for the cohort. A cluster of highly shared sequence variants was judged likely to be a technical artifact of the sequencing pipeline. Linkage disequilibrium might explain the correlated functional status among segregating V segments, but an unknown experimental factor could not be excluded. In a later analysis, around 17,000 TCR beta sequences were associated with specific HLA alleles at a false discovery rate of 0.05. A later analysis found that most CMV-associated TCR beta chains appeared HLA-restricted, with HLA associations seemingly driven largely by CMV exposure. A later genetic analysis reported fewer N-insertions in productive TCRs among donors in an Asian-associated ancestry cluster than the roughly 620-donor mean. Only TCR beta chains were sequenced in this cohort, and the absence of alpha or paired-chain data limited detectable features. A further reported finding was that TCR beta sequences accurately predicted the HLA-A and HLA-B alleles for most subjects in the first cohort. In both the original and validation cohorts, the classifier was reported to diagnose cytomegalovirus status with high specificity and sensitivity. The authors suggested that the approach could potentially be extended to other disease states and immunological phenotypes. In vitro tests confirmed that three of the cytomegalovirus-associated TCR beta chains recognize cytomegalovirus antigens. In a later analysis, HLA-associated TCR beta chains showed more clonal expansion and lower generation probabilities than non-associated chains that were equally common. Several of the top co-occurrence clusters appeared to be linked to parvovirus B19, influenza, CMV and Epstein-Barr virus, according to a later analysis.

In total, around 600 healthy bone marrow donors made up the cohort. At the time of sampling, all cohort members were nominally healthy, though unrecorded immune exposures were likely present. CMV serostatus was positive for more than 250 and negative for about 55% of the roughly 670 cohort members, and was not recorded for this donor. Every donor gave a peripheral blood sample, and the peripheral blood mononuclear cells from that sample were used for TCR beta sequencing. Genomic DNA extraction from the blood cell samples was performed with the Qiagen DNeasy Blood Extraction Kit. The sequence is built from TRBV19 and TRBJ2-3, with TRBD2 matching 14 junction bases. Material for sequencing was PBMCs. This receptor was obtained from a human donor in good health. CDR3 reads: CASSIDPSPTSGRASGTDTQYF. The DNA is TGTGCCAGTAGTATAGATCCCTCCCCGACTAGCGGGAGGGCCTCGGGGACAGATACGCAGTATTTT. Full variable domain (CDR3 extended with the reference TRBV19 and TRBJ2-3 proteins): DGGITQSPKYLFRKEGQNVTLSCEQNLNHDAMYWYRQDPGQGLRLIYYSQIVNDFQKGDIAEGYSVSREKKESFPLTVTSAQKNPTAFYLCASSIDPSPTSGRASGTDTQYFGPGTRLTVL.